These 6 T cell receptor beta chains were all obtained from the same sample, sequenced in a study of T cell clonality in common variable immunodeficiency. Findings and caveats of the study: Reportedly, TCR beta sequences from common variable immunodeficiency showed fewer deletions and N-nucleotide insertions.

Here immunoSEQ multiplex PCR was the method, and the copy in TCRdb shows in-frame clones only, minus some. In total the sample includes fewer than 20,000 clones, none of them seen once. For these TCRs, the target antigens are not known. Sequences were obtained from peripheral blood mononuclear cells. The source of these receptors is a human donor with common variable immunodeficiency.

CDR3 DNA, as far as it was read: TGTGCCAGCAGCTTAGCCCCTTTCACTGAA. Translation gives CASSLAPFTE. The CDR3 reads in full as CASSLAPFTEAFF. V gene TRBV11-2 combines with J gene TRBJ1-1, with D unclear. The read halts 3 residues ahead of the CDR3 end, with the missing end drawn from the germline J gene. The CDR3 extends over 13 amino acids. Trimming removed 1 base at V and 4 bases at J, with 7 bases between. Germline assignment: CDR1 SGHAT and CDR2 FQNNGV. Full variable domain (remainder filled in from reference TRBV11-2 and TRBJ1-1): EAGVAQSPRYKIIEKRQSVAFWCNPISGHATLYWYQQILGQGPKLLIQFQNNGVVDDSQLPKDRFSAERLKGVDSTLKIQPAKLEDSAVYLCASSLAPFTEAFFGQGTRLTVV.

Notes on this clone: The sequence runs out 3 residues before the end of the CDR3; the remainder is reconstructed from the germline J gene. The chain is built from TRBV6-2 or TRBV6-3 and TRBJ2-1; 9 nucleotides agree with TRBD2. This CDR3 has 16 amino acids. Germline CDR1 and CDR2: MNHEY and SVGEGT. With 5 bases clipped from V and 5 bases from J, the junction kept 10 bases outside the gene matches. CDR3 DNA, as far as it was read: TGTGCCAGCAGTCGACGGAAGGGACTAGCCCACAATGAG. It specifies CASSRRKGLAHNE. The full CDR3 reads CASSRRKGLAHNEQFF.

This clone has just a few counts. The read stops 3 residues short of the end of the CDR3; the missing end is completed from the germline J gene. The chain employs TRBV7-6 and TRBJ2-5, with D possibly matching TRBD1 (5 bases). This CDR3 comprises 14 residues. The V end was cut by 5 bases, the J end by 3 bases, with 13 bases between. CDR1 is SGHVS and CDR2 is FNYEAQ in the germline V gene. CDR3 sequence: CASSPRGEKETQYF. The part of the CDR3 DNA that was read is TGTGCCAGCAGCCCAAGGGGCGAAAAAGAGACC.

In its sample, this clone was seen a few times. The CDR3 end falls 3 residues outside the read, so it is completed with the germline J gene. The chain uses TRBV2 and TRBJ2-5; 8 bases are a match to TRBD2. The junction had 12 bases not matched to a gene; V was cut back by 10 bases and J by 2 bases. Germline values: CDR1 SNHLY, CDR2 FYNNEI. The CDR3 extends over 15 amino acids. CDR3 bases read: TGTGCCACCGGGGGGGCTAGCGGCGCTCAAGAGACC. Translation: CATGGASGAQET. Given in full, the CDR3 is CATGGASGAQETQYF.

This clone was detected ten times or more. The CDR3 DNA, read in part, is TGCGCCAGCAGCTTGGCGACAGGGGTTTGGGGC. Translating it yields CASSLATGVWG. The complete CDR3 sequence is CASSLATGVWGYTF. The V and J genes are TRBV5-1 and TRBJ1-2; 8 bases line up with TRBD1. The observed sequence ends 3 residues before the CDR3 terminus, with the missing tail filled in from the germline J gene. Germline loops: CDR1 SGHRS, CDR2 YFSETQ. CDR3 length: 14 residues.

This clone has at least ten counts. The CDR3 end lies 3 residues beyond the end of the read and is filled in from the germline J gene. V gene TRBV18 combines with J gene TRBJ2-3; the match to TRBD2 covers 8 bases. CDR3 size: 12 residues. Germline CDR1 KGHSH, CDR2 LQKENI. J was trimmed by 5 bases and V by 6 bases; bases with no gene match: 1. The CDR3 loop is CASSLAGDTQYF. CDR3 DNA, as far as it was read: TGTGCCAGCTCGCTAGCGGGAGATACG.